The entry that follows covers one T cell receptor beta chain sequence. In its sample, this clone was seen once. No antigen is known for it. One base away there is no much larger clone; base qualities are not given. This entry belongs to a study of blood T cell repertoires in COVID-19 (dated by TCRdb to 2018 to 2020). About the full investigation: Collaborator samples came from the United States, Italy and Spain and covered acute and convalescent phases of COVID-19. The material from the prospective study consisted of cDNA or gDNA derived from T cells, B-cell-depleted T cells, or PBMCs. The dataset comprised deeply sampled blood TCRbeta repertoires from subjects exposed to, actively infected with, or recovered from COVID-19. A freely available public database, intended as a resource for researchers studying the immune response to SARS-CoV-2, is where the repertoires were released. Samples were obtained from the ongoing ImmuneRACE study (first 160 participants) and from 950 to 1,500 subjects provided by 6 global collaborators. A de-identified subject ID, COVID-19 status, age in years and sex were almost always included in the sample metadata. Where HLA class I and class II types were available, the types were taken from metadata supplied by the sample provider, not from assay-based typing. What the authors observed across the whole study: Clinical and demographic metadata were provided uncurated, with the amount varying by source and participant.

The CDR3 sequence holds 16 residues, the cysteine and phenylalanine included. The read is trimmed to its CDR3 DNA, 48 bases read in frame from base 1. CDR1 and CDR2, looked up from the germline V gene, are MDHEN and SYDVKM. The junction shows trimming of 5 bases on V and 4 bases on J, plus 18 bases between the germline ends. TCRbeta CDR3 regions were amplified from genomic DNA by means of the immunoSEQ Assay, a bias-controlled multiplex PCR. In the original analysis: The number of nucleated cells in each sample was estimated by amplification of reference gene primers within the assay. To quantify the absolute abundance of each unique TCRbeta CDR3 rearrangement, sequence reads were collapsed and filtered. For each sample, productive Simpson clonality was calculated by taking the square root of Simpson's diversity index across productive rearrangements. TCRdb stores this immuneACCESS table with in-frame sequences only. Part of the clones is absent; in the studies checked, under half of the shortfall reflects unresolved V genes, and no reason is known for the rest. V and J calls and clone size are copied from that table; D and trimming were computed from the DNA. Recorded for this sample are 100,000 to 120,000 clones; 85% of them occurred a single time. The ten largest make up roughly 4.5% of the sample.

Each collaborating institution followed its own protocols to collect whole blood in K2EDTA tubes. For TCRbeta analysis, collaborator samples were shipped as frozen whole blood, as isolated PBMCs, or as DNA extracted from either sample type. The receptor was derived from a man in his forties or fifties with acute or convalescent COVID-19. The chain is encoded by TRBV28 joined to TRBJ2-1; 5 matching bases give a weak D call of TRBD2. Sample: peripheral blood. The CDR3 is CASSPADSVGYNEQFF. Here is the DNA: TGTGCCAGCAGTCCCGCGGATAGCGTCGGGTACAATGAGCAGTTCTTC. Beyond the CDR3, the reference TRBV28 and TRBJ2-1 genes provide the residues; the full variable domain reads: DVKVTQSSRYLVKRTGEKVFLECVQDMDHENMFWYRQDPGLGLRLIYFSYDVKMKEKGDIPEGYSVSREKKERFSLILESASTNQTSMYLCASSPADSVGYNEQFFGPGTRLTVL.